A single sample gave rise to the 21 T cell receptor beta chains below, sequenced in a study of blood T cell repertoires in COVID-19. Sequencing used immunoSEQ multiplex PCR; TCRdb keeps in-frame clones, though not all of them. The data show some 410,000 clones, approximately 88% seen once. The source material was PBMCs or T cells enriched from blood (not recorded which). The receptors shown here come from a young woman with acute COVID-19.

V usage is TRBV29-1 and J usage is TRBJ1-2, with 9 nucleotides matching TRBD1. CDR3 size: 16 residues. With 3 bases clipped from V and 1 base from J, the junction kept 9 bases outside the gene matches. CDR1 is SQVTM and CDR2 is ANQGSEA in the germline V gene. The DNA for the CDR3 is TGCAGCGTTGATAGGGTACAGGGGGCTAGTAACTATGGCTACACCTTC. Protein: CSVDRVQGASNYGYTF.

CDR3 nucleotide sequence: TGTGCCAGCAGTGAACAGGGGTTCCTTAATGAAAAACTGTTTTTT. Its translation: CASSEQGFLNEKLFF. J is TRBJ1-4 and V is TRBV6-1; possibly TRBD1 for D (6 bases). CDR3 length: 15 residues. Germline CDR1 and CDR2: MNHNS and SASEGT. The V end was cut by 2 bases, the J end by 4 bases, with 11 bases between.

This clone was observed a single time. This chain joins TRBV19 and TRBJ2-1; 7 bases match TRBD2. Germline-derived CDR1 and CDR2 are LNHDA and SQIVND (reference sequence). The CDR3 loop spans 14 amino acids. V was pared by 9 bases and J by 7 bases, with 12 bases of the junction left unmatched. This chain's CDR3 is CASSQGLPLNEQFF. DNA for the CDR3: TGTGCCAGCAGTCAGGGACTACCCTTGAATGAGCAGTTCTTC.

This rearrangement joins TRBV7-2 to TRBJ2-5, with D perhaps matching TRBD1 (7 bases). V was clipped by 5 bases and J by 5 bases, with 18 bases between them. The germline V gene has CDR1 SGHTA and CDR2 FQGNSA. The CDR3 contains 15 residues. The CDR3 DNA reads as TGTGCCAGCAGCCGCGACAGGGCCCGGGGGGAGACCCAGTACTTC. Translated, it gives CASSRDRARGETQYF.

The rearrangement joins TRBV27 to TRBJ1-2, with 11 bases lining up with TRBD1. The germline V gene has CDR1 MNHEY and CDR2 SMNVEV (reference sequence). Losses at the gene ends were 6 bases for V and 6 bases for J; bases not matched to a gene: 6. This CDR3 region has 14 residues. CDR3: CASSPGQGADGYTF. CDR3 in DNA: TGTGCCAGCAGCCCAGGACAGGGGGCGGATGGCTACACCTTC.

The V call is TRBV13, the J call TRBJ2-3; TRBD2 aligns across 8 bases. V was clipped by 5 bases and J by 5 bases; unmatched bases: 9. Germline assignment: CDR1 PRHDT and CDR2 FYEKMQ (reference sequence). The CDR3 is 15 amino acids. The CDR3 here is CASSPPAGGRDTQYF. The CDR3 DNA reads TGTGCCAGCAGCCCCCCGGCGGGGGGTAGAGATACGCAGTATTTT. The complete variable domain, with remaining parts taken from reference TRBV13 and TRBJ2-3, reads AAGVIQSPRHLIKEKRETATLKCYPIPRHDTVYWYQQGPGQDPQFLISFYEKMQSDKGSIPDRFSAQQFSDYHSELNMSSLELGDSALYFCASSPPAGGRDTQYFGPGTRLTVL.

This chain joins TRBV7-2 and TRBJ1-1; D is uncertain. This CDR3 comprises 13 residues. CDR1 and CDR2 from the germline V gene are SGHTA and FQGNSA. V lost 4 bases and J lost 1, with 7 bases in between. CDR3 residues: CASSSLRNTEAFF. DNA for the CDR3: TGTGCCAGCAGCTCCCTACGGAACACTGAAGCTTTCTTT. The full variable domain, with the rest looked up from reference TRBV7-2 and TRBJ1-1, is GAGVSQSPSNKVTEKGKDVELRCDPISGHTALYWYRQSLGQGLEFLIYFQGNSAPDKSGLPSDRFSAERTGGSVSTLTIQRTQQEDSAVYLCASSSLRNTEAFFGQGTRLTVV.

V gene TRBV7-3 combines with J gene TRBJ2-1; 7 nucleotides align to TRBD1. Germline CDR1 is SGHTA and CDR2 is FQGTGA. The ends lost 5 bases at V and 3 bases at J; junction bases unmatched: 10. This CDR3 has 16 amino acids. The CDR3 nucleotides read TGTGCCAGCAGCCCACGACAGGGTTTGGGCTACAATGAGCAGTTCTTC. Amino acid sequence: CASSPRQGLGYNEQFF.

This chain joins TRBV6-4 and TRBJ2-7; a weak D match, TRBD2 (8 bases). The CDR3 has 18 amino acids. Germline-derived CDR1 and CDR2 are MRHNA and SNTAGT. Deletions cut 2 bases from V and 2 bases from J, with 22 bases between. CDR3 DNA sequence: TGTGCCAGCAGTGACCCAGGGGGACGTAGCGGGGAGACCTACGAGCAGTACTTC. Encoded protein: CASSDPGGRSGETYEQYF.

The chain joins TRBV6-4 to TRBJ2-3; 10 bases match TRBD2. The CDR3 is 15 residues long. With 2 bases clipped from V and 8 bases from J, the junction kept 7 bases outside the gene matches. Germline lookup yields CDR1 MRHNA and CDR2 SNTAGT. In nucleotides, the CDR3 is TGTGCCAGCAGTGACGGAGCGGGGGGGGACTCTACGCAGTATTTT. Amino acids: CASSDGAGGDSTQYF.

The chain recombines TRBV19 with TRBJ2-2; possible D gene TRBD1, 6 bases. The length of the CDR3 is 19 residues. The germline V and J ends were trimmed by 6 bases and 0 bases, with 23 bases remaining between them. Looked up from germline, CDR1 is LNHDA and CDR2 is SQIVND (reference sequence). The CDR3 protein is CASSLQGYILTTNTGELFF. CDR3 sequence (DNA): TGTGCCAGTAGCCTACAGGGTTATATCCTGACTACGAACACCGGGGAGCTGTTTTTT.

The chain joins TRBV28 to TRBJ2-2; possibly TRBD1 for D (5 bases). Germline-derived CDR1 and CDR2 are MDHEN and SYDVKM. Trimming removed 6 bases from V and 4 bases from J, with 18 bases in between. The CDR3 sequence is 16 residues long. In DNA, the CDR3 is TGTGCCAGCAGAAAGAGAGGCAGCACAGGCACCGGGGAGCTGTTTTTT. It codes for CASRKRGSTGTGELFF.

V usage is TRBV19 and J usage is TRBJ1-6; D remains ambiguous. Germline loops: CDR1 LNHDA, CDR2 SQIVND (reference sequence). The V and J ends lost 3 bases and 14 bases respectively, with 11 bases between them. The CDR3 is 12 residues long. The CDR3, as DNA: TGTGCCAGTAGTATCGGGGTTTCGGCCCTCCACTTT. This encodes CASSIGVSALHF. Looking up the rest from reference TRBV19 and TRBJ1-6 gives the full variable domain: DGGITQSPKYLFRKEGQNVTLSCEQNLNHDAMYWYRQDPGQGLRLIYYSQIVNDFQKGDIAEGYSVSREKKESFPLTVTSAQKNPTAFYLCASSIGVSALHFGNGTRLTVT.

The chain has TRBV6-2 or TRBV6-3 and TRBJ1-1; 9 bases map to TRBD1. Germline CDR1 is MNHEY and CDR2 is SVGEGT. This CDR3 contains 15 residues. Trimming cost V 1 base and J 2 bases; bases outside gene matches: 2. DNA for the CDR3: TGTGCCAGCAGTTACTGGGACAGGGACAACACTGAAGCTTTCTTT. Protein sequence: CASSYWDRDNTEAFF.

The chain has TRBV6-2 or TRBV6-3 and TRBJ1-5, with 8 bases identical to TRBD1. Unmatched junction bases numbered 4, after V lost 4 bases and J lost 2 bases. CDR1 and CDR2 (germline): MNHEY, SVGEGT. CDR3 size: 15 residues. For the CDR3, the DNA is TGTGCCAGCAGTTTAATGACAGGGGGCAATCAGCCCCAGCATTTT. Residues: CASSLMTGGNQPQHF.

The CDR3 sequence: CASSPGLAGDTDTQYF. The CDR3 DNA reads as TGTGCCAGCAGCCCAGGACTAGCGGGGGATACAGATACGCAGTATTTT. The chain links TRBV14 to TRBJ2-3, with TRBD2 identical over 13 bases. Germline V CDR1 and CDR2: SGHDN, FVKESK. V trimming: 4 bases; J trimming: 3 bases; junction bases outside the gene matches: 4. This CDR3 is built from 16 residues.

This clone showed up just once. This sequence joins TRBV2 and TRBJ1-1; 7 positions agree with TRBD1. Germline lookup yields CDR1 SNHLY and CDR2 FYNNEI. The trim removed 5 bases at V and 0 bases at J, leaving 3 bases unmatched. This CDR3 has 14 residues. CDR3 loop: CASSPGGMNTEAFF. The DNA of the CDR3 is TGTGCCAGCAGTCCAGGGGGAATGAACACTGAAGCTTTCTTT.

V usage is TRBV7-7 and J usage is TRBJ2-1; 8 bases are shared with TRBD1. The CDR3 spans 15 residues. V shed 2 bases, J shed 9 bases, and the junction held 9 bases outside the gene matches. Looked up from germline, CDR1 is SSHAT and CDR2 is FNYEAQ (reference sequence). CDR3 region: CASSLSGQGASEQFF. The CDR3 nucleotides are TGTGCCAGCAGCTTATCTGGGCAGGGGGCAAGTGAGCAGTTCTTC.

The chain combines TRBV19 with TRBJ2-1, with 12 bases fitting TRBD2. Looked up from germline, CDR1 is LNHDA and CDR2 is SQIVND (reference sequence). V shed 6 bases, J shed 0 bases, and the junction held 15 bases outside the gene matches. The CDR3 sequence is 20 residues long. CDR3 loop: CASSRIGASGGARSYNEQFF. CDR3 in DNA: TGTGCCAGTAGCAGGATCGGGGCTAGCGGGGGGGCGCGCTCCTACAATGAGCAGTTCTTC.

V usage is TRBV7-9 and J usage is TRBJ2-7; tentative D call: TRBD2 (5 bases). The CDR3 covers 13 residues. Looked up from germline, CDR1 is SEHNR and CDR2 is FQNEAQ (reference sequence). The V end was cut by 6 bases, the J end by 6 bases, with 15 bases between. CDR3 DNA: TGTGCCAGCAGTTCCATCGGGATATCCGAGCAGTACTTC. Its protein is CASSSIGISEQYF.

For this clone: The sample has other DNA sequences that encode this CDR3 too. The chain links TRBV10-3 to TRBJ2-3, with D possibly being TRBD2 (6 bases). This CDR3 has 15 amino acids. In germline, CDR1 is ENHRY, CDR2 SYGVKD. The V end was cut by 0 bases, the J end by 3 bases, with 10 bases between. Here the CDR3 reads CAISESPAGTDTQYF. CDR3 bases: TGTGCCATCAGTGAGTCGCCCGCGGGAACAGATACGCAGTATTTT.